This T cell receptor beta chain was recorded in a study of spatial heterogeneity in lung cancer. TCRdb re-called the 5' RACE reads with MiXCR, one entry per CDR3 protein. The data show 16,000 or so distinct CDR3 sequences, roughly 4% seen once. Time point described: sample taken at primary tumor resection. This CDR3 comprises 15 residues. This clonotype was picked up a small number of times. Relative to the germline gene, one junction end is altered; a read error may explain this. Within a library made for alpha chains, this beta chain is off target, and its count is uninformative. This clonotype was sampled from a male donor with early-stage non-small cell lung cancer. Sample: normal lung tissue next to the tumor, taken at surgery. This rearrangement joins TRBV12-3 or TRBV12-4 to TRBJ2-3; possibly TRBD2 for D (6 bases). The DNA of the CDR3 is TGTGCTAGCAGTTCCCGGAGGGTCCTGCCAGATACGCAGTATTTT. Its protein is CASSSRRVLPDTQYF.